This T cell receptor (beta chain) was profiled in a study of blood T cell repertoires in COVID-19. Study processing details: Reference gene primer amplification gave estimated nucleated cell counts. TCRdb's table, derived via immunoSEQ multiplex PCR, lists solely in-frame clones and lacks some. V and J calls plus clone size are reproduced from that table; the DNA served to infer D and trimming. The repertoire consists of about 280,000 clones, with roughly 87% occurring once and the leading ten covering less than 15%. This CDR3 spans 16 amino acids. V was pared by 5 bases and J by 4 bases, with 18 bases between. Per germline, CDR1 SEHNR and CDR2 FQNEAQ (reference sequence).

The TCR was taken from a human donor in a cohort sampled during active COVID-19. Sample: peripheral blood. The V and J genes are TRBV7-9 and TRBJ2-1, with D perhaps matching TRBD1 (6 bases). The CDR3 DNA sequence: TGTGCCAGCAGCCCCCGCGACAGGATAACATACAATGAGCAGTTCTTC. This translates into CASSPRDRITYNEQFF.